One sample yielded the 5 T cell receptor beta chains listed below, sequenced in a study of graft-versus-host responses after intestinal transplantation. Graft specimens yielded both intraepithelial and lamina propria lymphocytes. Method: immunoSEQ multiplex PCR; TCRdb's copy keeps in-frame clones and lacks some. The sample contains 9,000 to 10,000 clones, approximately 80% of which appear only once. The input for sequencing was ileum tissue, taken about 430 days after intestinal transplantation. The receptors were gathered from a human patient who received an intestinal transplant, so some T cells may come from the graft donor.

This chain joins TRBV30 and TRBJ2-7, with D perhaps matching TRBD2 (6 bases). Germline CDR1 and CDR2: GTSNPN and SVGIG (reference sequence). V lost 2 bases and J 4 bases, leaving 15 bases between the germline ends. The CDR3 spans 14 residues. The CDR3: CAWSLGVGGYEQYF. CDR3 sequence (DNA): TGTGCCTGGAGTCTGGGAGTAGGAGGGTACGAGCAGTACTTC.

The V and J genes are TRBV5-6 and TRBJ2-3, with D hard to call. V gave up 4 bases and J gave up 5 bases, with 20 bases separating them. CDR3 size: 16 residues. Germline V gene sequence: CDR1 SGHDT, CDR2 YYEEEE. CDR3 region: CASSLELGLSRDTQYF. The CDR3 DNA sequence: TGTGCCAGCAGCCTCGAGCTAGGCCTGTCAAGAGATACGCAGTATTTT.

This chain uses TRBV5-5 with TRBJ2-3, with TRBD1 matching 7 bases. The length of the CDR3 is 12 residues. With V trimmed by 3 bases and J by 11 bases, 6 bases remained unmatched. Per germline, CDR1 SGHKS and CDR2 YYEKEE (reference sequence). This chain's CDR3 is CASSSGQPRQYF. The CDR3 nucleotides read TGTGCCAGCAGCTCGGGACAGCCACGGCAGTATTTT.

The rearrangement uses TRBV4-1 and TRBJ1-1; D unresolved. The CDR3 is 15 residues long. Germline lookup yields CDR1 MGHRA and CDR2 YSYEKL. The V end was cut by 2 bases, the J end by 0 bases, with 10 bases between. Here the CDR3 DNA reads TGCGCCAGCAGCCAATACCCCGGACTGAACACTGAAGCTTTCTTT. Protein: CASSQYPGLNTEAFF.

This chain links TRBV5-1 with TRBJ2-7, with D hard to call. V gave up 6 bases and J gave up 2 bases, with 12 bases separating them. The V gene's germline CDR1 is SGHRS and CDR2 YFSETQ. This CDR3 has 13 amino acids. The CDR3 protein is CASTKVGTYEQYF. The CDR3 nucleotides read TGCGCCAGCACTAAGGTGGGGACCTACGAGCAGTACTTC.